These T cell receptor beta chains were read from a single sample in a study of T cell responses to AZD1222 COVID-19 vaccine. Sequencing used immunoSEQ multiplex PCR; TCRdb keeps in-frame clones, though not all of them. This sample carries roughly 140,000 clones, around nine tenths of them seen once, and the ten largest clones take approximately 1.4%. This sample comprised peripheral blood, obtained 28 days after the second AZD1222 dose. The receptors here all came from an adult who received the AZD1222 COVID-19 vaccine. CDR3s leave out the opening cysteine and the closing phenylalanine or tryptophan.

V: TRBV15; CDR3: ATSRVSLTHGYT
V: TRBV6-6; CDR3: ASSPIQGKDSPLH
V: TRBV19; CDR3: ASSIEQISNQPQH
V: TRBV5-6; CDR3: ASTRQGFLPQH
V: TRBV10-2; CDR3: ASSEPGDPGSTEAF
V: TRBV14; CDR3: ASSQYRENTEAF
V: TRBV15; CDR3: ATSSVLAGSDTQY
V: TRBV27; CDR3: ASSSPHSGGSTYNEQF
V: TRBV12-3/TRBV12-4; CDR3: ASKGGVTEAF
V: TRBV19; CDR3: ASSIPNRQGSNQPQH
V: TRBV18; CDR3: ASGGDLLSNEQF
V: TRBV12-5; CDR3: ASGLTPMRGQETQY
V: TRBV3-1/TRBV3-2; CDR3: ASSQVSVSGANVLT
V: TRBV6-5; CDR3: ASSYPGRGGTEAF
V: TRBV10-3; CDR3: AISGEETQY
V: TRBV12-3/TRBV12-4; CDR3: ASRTRSPVAF
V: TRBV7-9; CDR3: ASSLDRRGYT
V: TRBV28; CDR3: ASSLSYGTFGGYT
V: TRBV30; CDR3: AGDRGLETQY
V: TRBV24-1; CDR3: ATSDSLYEQY
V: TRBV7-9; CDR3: ASSQPGQGI
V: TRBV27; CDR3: ASSRDGEQF
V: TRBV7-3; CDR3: ASSLTAGIGVEQF
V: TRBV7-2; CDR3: ASSSGLAGAAKNIQY
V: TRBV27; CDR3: ASSLSINSHIHGYT
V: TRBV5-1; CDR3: ASSFGQSEKLF
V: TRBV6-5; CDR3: ASSTPGTGSLGYT
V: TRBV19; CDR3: ASSLTLFYNEQF
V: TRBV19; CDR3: ASSPDPYSNQPQH